This T cell receptor beta chain was profiled in a study of Ad26.COV2.S vaccination and SARS-CoV-2 variants (dated by TCRdb to the early 2020s). With respect to the entire study: Vaccine-arm donors were drawn from COV1001, a multicentre, randomized, double-blind, placebo-controlled phase I-IIa trial of Ad26.COV2.S in healthy adults. The specificity and breadth of SARS-CoV-2-reactive T cell receptors after Ad26.COV2.S vaccination were assessed by TCRbeta repertoire sequencing. The TCR-sequenced set comprised approximately 30 samples: 19 Ad26.COV2.S vaccine recipients, 5 placebo recipients and 8 SARS-CoV-2 convalescent individuals. Investigators remained blinded to trial group allocation during experiments and outcome assessment. Dosing of Ad26.COV2.S was intramuscular, at either 5x10^10 or 1x10^11 viral particles, delivered as one shot or as two shots spaced 56 days apart. Trial participants were randomized into five groups of five, in which low-dose or high-dose Ad26.COV2.S was given once or twice, or placebo was given on both occasions. What the study reported, not specific to this receptor: After vaccination, spike-specific CD8+ and CD4+ T cell responses were reported to show substantial breadth. Vaccine and placebo recipients had comparable non-spike TCR breadth, which fits with the vaccine containing only spike. Higher spike-specific TCR breadth was observed in Ad26.COV2.S recipients than in placebo recipients (P = 0.0014). It was noted by the authors that total T cell responses may have been underestimated by the TCR breadth and depth analyses. The study lacked the statistical power to compare responses across vaccine doses or regimens.

The intended sense of this specimen's treatment or condition label: 19 received Ad26.COV2.S at low or high dose, single or two shots; a few received placebo; per-sample allocation not given. For vaccine and placebo recipients, repertoires were sequenced using samples collected on day 63 after the first injection. In Cohort 1b, 20 to 25 adults aged 18-55 years were enrolled at a single site in Boston, USA, between 29 July and 7 August 2020. As a vaccine, Ad26.COV2.S was a replication-incompetent adenovirus type 26 vector that expressed a prefusion-stabilized SARS-CoV-2 spike protein derived from the original Wuhan strain. This clone has just one count. Its antigen is unknown. Base quality data are lacking; no much larger clone is found one base away. V is shortened by 3 bases, J by 8 bases, and the region joining them spans 7 bases. According to the germline V gene, CDR1 reads ENHRY and CDR2 reads SYGVKD. The CDR3 holds 12 amino acids from the cysteine to the phenylalanine. Only CDR3 DNA remains: 36 bases, in frame from the first base.

TCRbeta CDR3 regions were sequenced with the immunoSEQ Assay. After extraction, genomic DNA underwent amplification by bias-controlled multiplex PCR, followed by high-throughput sequencing. In the original analysis: To quantify the absolute abundance of every unique TCRbeta CDR3 region, sequences were collapsed and filtered. T cell fraction was estimated by normalizing TCRbeta template counts to usable DNA, which was measured by amplifying reference genes present in all nucleated cells. Repertoire TCRs were annotated as SARS-CoV-2-specific by exact matching of V gene, CDR3 amino acid sequence and J gene to a known reactive TCR set. The reference SARS-CoV-2 TCR set was derived from MIRA and filtered for enrichment in COVID-19-positive ImmuneCODE repertoires, a step that removed public or cross-reactive TCRs. Drawing on the MIRA antigens, annotated TCRs were analysed further at the level of specific ORF or position within ORF. Breadth was defined as the number of annotated unique rearrangements divided by the total number of unique productive rearrangements, and depth was defined as the summed frequency of the annotated unique rearrangements. TCR breadth was compared between groups using two-sided Wilcoxon rank-sum tests. TCRdb retrieved this table from immuneACCESS and kept in-frame rearrangements only. Not all clones are present; in checked studies, unresolved V genes account for under half, and no reason is known for the remainder. V and J calls and clone size are those listed in that table; D and trimming were worked out from the DNA. The sample includes about 320,000 clones, with around four fifths observed a single time. Approximately 2% of the sample belongs to the ten largest clones.

The sample consisted of peripheral blood, taken in a trial of Ad26.COV2.S vaccine versus placebo. The TCR comes from a person between 18 and 59 years old who received the Ad26.COV2.S COVID-19 vaccine or a placebo. The rearrangement combines TRBV10-3 with TRBJ1-4; the D gene is not confidently resolved. The nucleotide sequence reads TGTGCCATCAGTGACCCCCAAGAAAAACTGTTTTTT. This translates into CAISDPQEKLFF.